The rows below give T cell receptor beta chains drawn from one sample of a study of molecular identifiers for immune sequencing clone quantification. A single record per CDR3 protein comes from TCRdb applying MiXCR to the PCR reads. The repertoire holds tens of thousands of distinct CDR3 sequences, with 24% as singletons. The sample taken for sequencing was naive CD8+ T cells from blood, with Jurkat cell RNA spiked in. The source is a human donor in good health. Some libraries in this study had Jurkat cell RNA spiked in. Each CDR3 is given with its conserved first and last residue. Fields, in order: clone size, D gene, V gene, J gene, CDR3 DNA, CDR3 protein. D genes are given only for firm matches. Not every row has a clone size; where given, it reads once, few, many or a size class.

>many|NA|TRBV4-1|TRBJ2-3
TGCGCCAGCAGCTCACCAGCGGATAGCACAGATACGCAGTATTTT
CASSSPADSTDTQYF
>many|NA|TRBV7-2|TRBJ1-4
TGTGCCAGCAGCTTATTATGGAGCGGGAGTGGGGAAAAACTGTTTTTT
CASSLLWSGSGEKLFF
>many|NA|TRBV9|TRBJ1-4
TGTGCCAGCAACCCCCAGGGGCAGGGTAATGAAAAACTGTTTTTT
CASNPQGQGNEKLFF
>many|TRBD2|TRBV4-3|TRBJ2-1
TGCGCCAGCAGCCAAGATCTGGCTAGCGGGAGAGGGGGCGATGAGCAGTTCTTC
CASSQDLASGRGGDEQFF
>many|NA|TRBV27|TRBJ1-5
TGTGCCAGCCGCCCGGGGGGCAATCAGCCCCAGCATTTT
CASRPGGNQPQHF
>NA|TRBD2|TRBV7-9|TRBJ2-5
TGTGCCCGCATTCTGACTAGCGGGACTGAGACCCAGTACTTC
CARILTSGTETQYF
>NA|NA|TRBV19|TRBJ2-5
TGTGCCAGTAGTCCCACAGCGGGCTTGACAAAAGAGACCCAGTACTTC
CASSPTAGLTKETQYF
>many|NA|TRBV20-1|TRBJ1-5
TGCAGTGCTAGAGTCGTGGACCAGTTTGGCAATCAGCCCCAGCATTTT
CSARVVDQFGNQPQHF
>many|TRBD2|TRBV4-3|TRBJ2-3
TGCGCCAGCAGCCAAGAGGTACCAGCGGGAGGGCGATTATTCGCTACGCAGTATTTT
CASSQEVPAGGRLFATQYF
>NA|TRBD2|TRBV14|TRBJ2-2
TGTGCCAGCAGCCAAGCCGTGGGAGCGGGACTAACCGGGGAGCTGTTTTTT
CASSQAVGAGLTGELFF
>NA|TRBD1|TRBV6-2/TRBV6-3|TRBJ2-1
TGTGCCAGCAGTTCCCGACAGGGGACCTACAATGAGCAGTTCTTC
CASSSRQGTYNEQFF
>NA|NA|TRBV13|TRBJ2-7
TGTGCCAGCAGCAACGCAGGGGAACGCTTCCTATGGCAGTACTTC
CASSNAGERFLWQYF
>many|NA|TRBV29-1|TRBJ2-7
TGCAGCGTTGAAGTGGTTACCCCCTTGGGTACCTACGAGCAGTACTTC
CSVEVVTPLGTYEQYF
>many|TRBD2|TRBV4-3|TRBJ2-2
TGCGCCAGCAGCCAGGGGACTAGCGTCAACACCGGGGAGCTGTTTTTT
CASSQGTSVNTGELFF
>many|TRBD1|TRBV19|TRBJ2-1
TGTGCCAGTAGTCTGGGGGGAGACAGGGGGAAGTTCTTC
CASSLGGDRGKFF
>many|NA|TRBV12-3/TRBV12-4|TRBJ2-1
TGTGCCAGCAGAACCGGGCCCGTCGATGAGCAGTTCTTC
CASRTGPVDEQFF
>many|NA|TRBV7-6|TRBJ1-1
TGTGTGACAAACGGGGGGTCTGTGAACACTGAAGCTTTCTTT
CVTNGGSVNTEAFF